This entry lists 26 T cell receptor beta chains sequenced from one sample in a study of CD8 T cells in Susac syndrome. Roughly 0.45 to 1 ug RNA was reverse transcribed with random hexamers. One entry per CDR3 protein results from TCRdb running MiXCR on the immunoSEQ multiplex PCR reads. The repertoire has under 200,000 distinct CDR3 sequences, approximately 95% of them found once; the top ten carry 0.15% to 0.2%. The source material was CD8+ T cells from PBMCs. All receptors come from a human donor with multiple sclerosis.

The V and J genes are TRBV15 and TRBJ1-2; no firm D call. The length of the CDR3 is 11 residues. Trimming left V 5 bases short and J 10 bases short, with 11 bases between. From germline, CDR1 is LNHNV and CDR2 YYDKDF (reference sequence). CDR3 sequence reads: CATSVQQDYTF. The DNA of the CDR3 is TGTGCCACCAGCGTACAGCAAGACTACACCTTC.

The chain combines TRBV3-1 with TRBJ2-1; TRBD2 matches 11 bases. CDR3 length: 17 residues. Germline values: CDR1 LGHDT, CDR2 YNNKEL (reference sequence). V was clipped by 4 bases and J by 1 base; unmatched bases: 6. The CDR3 nucleotides are TGTGCCAGCAGCCGCAGACTAGCGGGAAGATCCTACAATGAGCAGTTCTTC. Protein sequence: CASSRRLAGRSYNEQFF.

The chain recombines TRBV12-3 or TRBV12-4 with TRBJ2-1; tentatively, D is TRBD1 (6 bases). V lost 0 bases and J lost 9, with 15 bases in between. The CDR3 is 15 residues long. This CDR3 reads CASSLAGDLGAEQFF. For the CDR3, the DNA is TGTGCCAGCAGTTTAGCGGGGGATTTGGGGGCTGAGCAGTTCTTC.

This clonotype was counted once. The V gene is TRBV2, the J gene TRBJ2-3; 11 bases agree with TRBD2. V shed 5 bases, J shed 6 bases, and the junction held 10 bases outside the gene matches. From germline, CDR1 is SNHLY and CDR2 FYNNEI. The CDR3 is 16 amino acids. CDR3 bases: TGTGCCAGCAGTTTAACTAGCGGGGGAGCTTCGGATACGCAGTATTTT. Translated, it gives CASSLTSGGASDTQYF.

This chain connects TRBV19 to TRBJ1-2; weak D call: TRBD1 (6 bases). This CDR3 region has 15 residues. Germline V lookup: CDR1 LNHDA, CDR2 SQIVND (reference sequence). Trimming left V 7 bases short and J 5 bases short, with 20 bases between. The CDR3 DNA reads as TGTGCCAGTAACCCACTTCAACAGGGAAATTATGGCTACACCTTC. Translated: CASNPLQQGNYGYTF.

This chain uses TRBV10-2 with TRBJ2-3; no clear D gene. CDR3 length: 15 residues. CDR1 is WSHSY and CDR2 is SAAADI in the germline V gene. V was trimmed by 4 bases and J by 3 bases, leaving 14 bases between them. For the CDR3, the DNA is TGCGCCAGCAGTGTCACCTCGCTCGGTACAGATACGCAGTATTTT. This codes for CASSVTSLGTDTQYF.

The V and J genes are TRBV20-1 and TRBJ2-7, with D maybe TRBD1 (6 bases). This CDR3 is built from 13 residues. The V gene lost 5 bases and the J gene lost 2 bases, with 13 bases spanning the gap. Germline CDR1 reads DFQATT; CDR2 reads SNEGSKA (reference sequence). The CDR3 here is CSADSGETYEQYF. The DNA of the CDR3 is TGCAGTGCTGATTCAGGGGAGACCTACGAGCAGTACTTC.

V is TRBV7-9 and J is TRBJ2-4; TRBD2 agrees at 8 bases. Germline CDR1 SEHNR, CDR2 FQNEAQ (reference sequence). The CDR3 spans 14 residues. J was trimmed by 3 bases and V by 4 bases; bases with no gene match: 2. The CDR3 region has the DNA TGTGCCAGCAGCTCGGGACTAGACAAAAACATTCAGTACTTC. Encoded protein: CASSSGLDKNIQYF.

The chain recombines TRBV5-6 with TRBJ2-7, with TRBD1 matching over 7 bases. This CDR3 is built from 11 residues. V shed 5 bases, J shed 7 bases, and the junction held 3 bases outside the gene matches. CDR1 and CDR2 (germline): SGHDT, YYEEEE. This CDR3 reads CASSLTGEQYF. For the CDR3, the DNA is TGTGCCAGCAGTCTGACAGGGGAGCAGTACTTC.

The chain carries TRBV7-9 and TRBJ2-7, with a weak D call TRBD2 (5 bases). The CDR3 has 13 residues. Germline CDR1 SEHNR, CDR2 FQNEAQ (reference sequence). V was clipped by 7 bases and J by 3 bases, with 13 bases between them. The CDR3 reads CASNMEAGYEQYF. For the CDR3, the DNA is TGTGCCAGCAACATGGAGGCGGGCTACGAGCAGTACTTC.

The chain employs TRBV7-9 and TRBJ1-2; 9 bases are shared with TRBD1. The CDR3 is 13 amino acids. The V segment lost 5 bases and the J segment 8 bases; nucleotides outside the gene matches: 6. Looked up from germline, CDR1 is SEHNR and CDR2 is FQNEAQ (reference sequence). CDR3: CASSLQGASGYTF. The CDR3 DNA sequence: TGTGCCAGCAGCCTACAGGGGGCCTCGGGCTACACCTTC.

The V call is TRBV5-1, the J call TRBJ2-7; D may be TRBD1 (5 bases). Trimming left V 4 bases short and J 3 bases short, with 17 bases between. Germline V gene lookup returns CDR1 SGHRS and CDR2 YFSETQ. The CDR3 sequence is 15 residues long. Here the CDR3 reads CASSARWQGGYEQYF. The CDR3 DNA reads TGCGCCAGCAGCGCGCGGTGGCAGGGCGGCTACGAGCAGTACTTC.

The chain combines TRBV7-9 with TRBJ2-3, with a tentative D call TRBD2 (5 bases). Germline assignment: CDR1 SEHNR and CDR2 FQNEAQ (reference sequence). V was trimmed by 11 bases and J by 0 bases, leaving 18 bases between them. The CDR3 contains 15 residues. The CDR3 DNA reads as TGTGCCGGACCCCCCGGGAAATCTAGCACAGATACGCAGTATTTT. It translates to CAGPPGKSSTDTQYF.

The chain uses TRBV7-9 and TRBJ1-6, with D uncertain. CDR3 size: 12 residues. Trimming left V 0 bases short and J 10 bases short, with 4 bases between. Germline assignment: CDR1 SEHNR and CDR2 FQNEAQ (reference sequence). CDR3 sequence (DNA): TGTGCCAGCAGCTTAGCTCAGTCACCCCTCCACTTT. As protein: CASSLAQSPLHF.

This chain uses TRBV20-1 with TRBJ2-7; the match to TRBD2 covers 11 bases. Trimming at V came to 4 bases and at J to 3 bases, leaving 2 bases not matched to a gene. The CDR3 loop spans 13 amino acids. The germline CDR1 and CDR2 sequences are DFQATT and SNEGSKA (reference sequence). CDR3 protein: CSAKTSGSYEQYF. CDR3 nucleotides: TGCAGTGCTAAAACTAGCGGGAGCTACGAGCAGTACTTC.

The chain couples TRBV28 to TRBJ2-7, with D possibly being TRBD1 (5 bases). The germline CDR1 and CDR2 sequences are MDHEN and SYDVKM. CDR3 size: 12 residues. Trimming pared 10 bases from V and 7 bases from J, leaving 17 bases between. CDR3 region: CATYQGAGEQYF. The CDR3 coding sequence is TGTGCCACCTACCAAGGGGCTGGGGAGCAGTACTTC.

The chain is built from TRBV3-1 and TRBJ1-5; D gene uncertain. Trimming removed 2 bases from V and 7 bases from J, with 15 bases in between. Germline V gives CDR1 LGHDT, CDR2 YNNKEL (reference sequence). CDR3 length equals 15 residues. CDR3 bases: TGTGCCAGCAGCCAAACGGCGCGGGGAAACCAGCCCCAGCATTTT. It codes for CASSQTARGNQPQHF.

The gene calls are TRBV9 and TRBJ2-3; D gene ambiguous. Germline CDR1 and CDR2: SGDLS and YYNGEE. Trimming shortened V by 0 bases and J by 0 bases, and 11 bases separated the two germline ends. The CDR3 spans 16 residues. The CDR3 DNA sequence: TGTGCCAGCAGCGTAGAGGTCAGCTCTAGCACAGATACGCAGTATTTT. Its protein product is CASSVEVSSSTDTQYF.

V usage is TRBV3-1 and J usage is TRBJ2-1; D unresolved. CDR3 size: 13 residues. Germline V lookup: CDR1 LGHDT, CDR2 YNNKEL (reference sequence). Trimming took off 4 bases at V and 9 bases at J, with 13 bases between the two ends. In DNA form, the CDR3 reads TGTGCCAGCAGCCTCCGAAGTTTTACTGAGCAGTTCTTC. Amino acids: CASSLRSFTEQFF.

The genes are TRBV9 and TRBJ2-3, with 9 bases matching TRBD1. The CDR3 contains 15 residues. Trimming at V came to 3 bases and at J to 0 bases, leaving 2 bases not matched to a gene. Germline-derived CDR1 and CDR2 are SGDLS and YYNGEE. CDR3 in amino acids: CASSDGTGSTDTQYF. The DNA of the CDR3 is TGTGCCAGCAGCGACGGGACAGGGAGCACAGATACGCAGTATTTT.

This clonotype was seen just once. The CDR3 spells CASSQDLDRTWQPQHF. The CDR3, as DNA: TGCGCCAGCAGCCAAGACCTTGACAGGACATGGCAGCCCCAGCATTTT. The rearrangement links TRBV4-1 to TRBJ1-5; D may be TRBD1 (6 bases). V dropped 0 bases and J dropped 7 bases, with 16 bases sitting between them. The CDR3 covers 16 residues. CDR1 and CDR2 from the germline V gene are MGHRA and YSYEKL.

The rearrangement joins TRBV20-1 to TRBJ2-1, with 10 bases matching TRBD1. The CDR3 runs 11 residues. Looked up from germline, CDR1 is DFQATT and CDR2 is SNEGSKA (reference sequence). The DNA for the CDR3 is TGCGGACAGGGGGGGAACAATGAGCAGTTCTTC. Its translation: CGQGGNNEQFF.

The V gene is TRBV9, the J gene TRBJ2-1; 8 bases are a match to TRBD1. The V gene's germline CDR1 is SGDLS and CDR2 YYNGEE. The CDR3 covers 16 residues. Losses at the gene ends were 0 bases for V and 3 bases for J; bases not matched to a gene: 5. CDR3: CASSVEPGQVYNEQFF. The DNA of the CDR3 is TGTGCCAGCAGCGTAGAGCCGGGACAGGTCTACAATGAGCAGTTCTTC. The whole variable domain, remainder taken from reference TRBV9 and TRBJ2-1, is DSGVTQTPKHLITATGQRVTLRCSPRSGDLSVYWYQQSLDQGLQFLIQYYNGEERAKGNILERFSAQQFPDLHSELNLSSLELGDSALYFCASSVEPGQVYNEQFFGPGTRLTVL.

The chain has TRBV28 and TRBJ1-1; 8 bases are a match to TRBD1. Germline V gene data show CDR1 as MDHEN and CDR2 as SYDVKM. V gave up 3 bases and J gave up 4 bases; unmatched junction bases: 4. This CDR3 contains 14 residues. The CDR3 loop is CASSFVDRGTEAFF. The CDR3 DNA sequence: TGTGCCAGCAGTTTCGTTGACAGGGGCACTGAAGCTTTCTTT.

This clonotype has a handful of counts. This sequence joins TRBV6-5 and TRBJ1-2; no reliable D call. Germline loops: CDR1 MNHEY, CDR2 SVGAGI. This CDR3 is built from 12 residues. The ends were cut back, 0 bases at V and 2 bases at J, with 1 base in the middle. The CDR3 DNA reads TGTGCCAGCAGTTACTCGAACTATGGCTACACCTTC. This sequence encodes CASSYSNYGYTF.

The V call is TRBV6-5, the J call TRBJ2-1, with a tentative D call TRBD2 (7 bases). Trimming pared 2 bases from V and 7 bases from J, leaving 12 bases between. Germline-derived CDR1 and CDR2 are MNHEY and SVGAGI. The CDR3 extends over 14 amino acids. The CDR3 protein is CASSYGRGANEQFF. The CDR3 bases are TGTGCCAGCAGTTACGGGAGGGGGGCAAATGAGCAGTTCTTC.